This T cell receptor (beta chain) was obtained from a study of T-cell memory formation after mild COVID-19. Details on this clonotype: Its antigen is still unknown.

This CDR3 contains 17 residues. Germline loops: CDR1 SGDLS, CDR2 YYNGEE. V shed 0 bases, J shed 8 bases, and the junction held 11 bases outside the gene matches. TCRdb independently ran MiXCR on the 5' RACE reads; one entry per CDR3 protein. The sample shows approximately 300,000 distinct CDR3 sequences, more than 15% of them seen only once. Findings and limits, study-wide: Among CD4+ contracting clones, most were CM and EM, and CD8+ ones EMRA.

This rearrangement joins TRBV9 to TRBJ1-4; TRBD1 agrees at 9 bases. The sample was PBMCs or a T cell subset sorted from them (not recorded which). The TCR sequence derives from a man aged 18 to 29 who had mild COVID-19 (a few samples of this study predate the infection). Cell type and time point are not known. This chain's CDR3 is CASSVEEIGTGSEKLFF. Here the CDR3 DNA reads TGTGCCAGCAGCGTAGAAGAAATAGGGACAGGGTCGGAAAAACTGTTTTTT.